The 30 T cell receptor beta chains below come from one sample, sequenced in a study of blood T cell repertoires in COVID-19. Profiled with immunoSEQ multiplex PCR; TCRdb holds only in-frame clones, not every one. The sample lists about 310,000 clones; 80% to 90% were seen once. What was sequenced was PBMCs or T cells enriched from blood (not recorded which). These receptors originate from a man aged 25-40 years who had recovered from COVID-19.

The chain recombines TRBV3-1 (or the pseudogene TRBV3-2) with TRBJ1-2; D is possibly TRBD1 (6 bases). Germline loops: CDR1 LGHDT, CDR2 YNNKEL (reference sequence). V lost 5 bases to trimming and J lost 0 bases, with 13 bases between them. There are 15 residues in the CDR3. For the CDR3, the DNA is TGTGCCAGCAGCTCCGCCCGACAGGCTAACTATGGCTACACCTTC. Translating it yields CASSSARQANYGYTF.

This clone was found many times. CDR3 DNA sequence: TGTGCCAGCAGCCAAGACGATGGGACAGTTTACAATGAGCAGTTCTTC. This sequence encodes CASSQDDGTVYNEQFF. The chain is built from TRBV4-2 and TRBJ2-1, with 7 positions matching TRBD1. This CDR3 has 16 residues. The J segment lost 4 bases and the V segment lost 0 bases, leaving 6 bases of the junction unmatched. Germline assignment: CDR1 LGHNA and CDR2 YNFKEQ.

This chain joins TRBV29-1 and TRBJ1-1; TRBD1 might be the D (6 bases). Germline CDR1 reads SQVTM; CDR2 reads ANQGSEA. The V gene lost 6 bases and the J gene lost 4 bases, with 9 bases spanning the gap. This CDR3 is built from 11 residues. The CDR3 sequence: CSVKGGTEAFF. The CDR3 DNA reads as TGCAGCGTCAAAGGGGGCACTGAAGCTTTCTTT.

The chain carries TRBV5-1 and TRBJ1-1; D unclear. The V gene's germline CDR1 is SGHRS and CDR2 YFSETQ. This CDR3 is built from 15 residues. V was cut by 0 bases and J by 4 bases, with 13 bases left in between. In DNA form, the CDR3 reads TGCGCCAGCAGCTTGGTATCCGGTGTTATCACTGAAGCTTTCTTT. Residues: CASSLVSGVITEAFF.

V gene TRBV6-5 combines with J gene TRBJ1-2, with 7 bases identical to TRBD1. CDR1 MNHEY and CDR2 SVGAGI come from the germline V gene. The CDR3 is made up of 16 amino acids. Germline trimming cut 2 bases from V and 7 bases from J; bases unmatched to any gene: 13. The CDR3 loop is CASSYRQGSEGRGYTF. In DNA form, the CDR3 reads TGTGCCAGCAGTTACCGACAGGGATCCGAAGGGCGTGGCTACACCTTC.

The rearrangement joins TRBV20-1 to TRBJ1-1, with no clear D. The CDR3 is 12 residues long. CDR1 DFQATT and CDR2 SNEGSKA come from the germline V gene (reference sequence). The germline V and J ends were trimmed by 3 bases and 1 base, with 6 bases remaining between them. The CDR3 reads CSASPGNTEAFF. The CDR3 DNA sequence: TGCAGTGCTAGTCCAGGGAACACTGAAGCTTTCTTT.

The chain couples TRBV15 to TRBJ2-3; weak D call: TRBD1 (5 bases). The V end lost 0 bases, the J end lost 4 bases, and 14 bases lay between the germline ends. The germline gives CDR1 LNHNV, CDR2 YYDKDF (reference sequence). CDR3 length equals 16 residues. CDR3 sequence reads: CATSRDNPGSSDTQYF. DNA for the CDR3: TGTGCCACCAGCAGAGATAATCCAGGGTCGTCAGATACGCAGTATTTT. Filled out from reference TRBV15 and TRBJ2-3, the complete variable domain reads DAMVIQNPRYQVTQFGKPVTLSCSQTLNHNVMYWYQQKSSQAPKLLFHYYDKDFNNEADTPDNFQSRRPNTSFCFLDIRSPGLGDTAMYLCATSRDNPGSSDTQYFGPGTRLTVL.

J is TRBJ1-2 and V is TRBV27; possibly TRBD1 for D (5 bases). The CDR3 extends over 17 amino acids. V shed 5 bases and J shed 4 bases, with 23 bases lying between them. Germline V gene data show CDR1 as MNHEY and CDR2 as SMNVEV (reference sequence). The DNA of the CDR3 is TGTGCCAGCAGTCCCCGGGACTTCCCGGCCCGTGCCTATGGCTACACCTTC. Its translation: CASSPRDFPARAYGYTF.

The V and J genes are TRBV4-2 and TRBJ1-2; no firm D call. The germline CDR1 and CDR2 sequences are LGHNA and YNFKEQ. The CDR3 length is 13 residues. Trimming stripped 1 base from V and 2 bases from J, with 5 bases between. The DNA of the CDR3 is TGTGCCAGCAGCCAAGGGCAGAACTATGGCTACACCTTC. Translating it yields CASSQGQNYGYTF.

The rearrangement joins TRBV5-5 to TRBJ2-2, with D possibly matching TRBD2 (6 bases). This CDR3 contains 16 residues. V dropped 0 bases and J dropped 4 bases, with 13 bases sitting between them. CDR1 and CDR2 (germline): SGHKS, YYEKEE (reference sequence). The CDR3 nucleotides are TGTGCCAGCAGCTTGGAAGGAGGGGCTGGCACCGGGGAGCTGTTTTTT. Translated, it gives CASSLEGGAGTGELFF. The variable domain in full, completed from reference TRBV5-5 and TRBJ2-2, reads DAGVTQSPTHLIKTRGQQVTLRCSPISGHKSVSWYQQVLGQGPQFIFQYYEKEERGRGNFPDRFSARQFPNYSSELNVNALLLGDSALYLCASSLEGGAGTGELFFGEGSRLTVL.

The chain links TRBV21-1 to TRBJ2-3; no DNA check was done on the table's D call, TRBD1. TRBV21-1 is an annotated pseudogene. The CDR3 is 15 amino acids. The DNA for the CDR3 is TGTGCCAGCAGAGAGGGACAGCTCAACACAGATACGCAGTATTTT. Residues: CASREGQLNTDTQYF.

The chain joins TRBV4-1 to TRBJ1-4; D may be TRBD1 (6 bases). Germline V lookup: CDR1 MGHRA, CDR2 YSYEKL. V dropped 0 bases and J dropped 8 bases, with 16 bases sitting between them. This CDR3 comprises 16 residues. As DNA, the CDR3 is TGCGCCAGCAGCCAAGATTCCGGGGGGGCGAGCGAAAAACTGTTTTTT. This sequence encodes CASSQDSGGASEKLFF.

DNA of the CDR3: TGTGCCAGCAGTGAAACCCGGGACTGGCAGCCCCAGCATTTT. Translation: CASSETRDWQPQHF. The chain employs TRBV2 and TRBJ1-5; the D gene is possibly TRBD1 (5 bases). CDR3 size: 14 residues. V shed 2 bases and J shed 7 bases, with 12 bases lying between them. The germline CDR1 and CDR2 sequences are SNHLY and FYNNEI.

This clone has just a few counts. The rearrangement uses TRBV30 and TRBJ2-7, with TRBD1 matching over 8 bases. Germline CDR1 GTSNPN, CDR2 SVGIG (reference sequence). This CDR3 has 18 residues. The junction had 16 bases not matched to a gene; V was cut back by 0 bases and J by 3 bases. The CDR3 coding sequence is TGTGCCTGGAGTGTAAAGTCCATCGGACAGGGACCCCGCTACGAGCAGTACTTC. Its translation is CAWSVKSIGQGPRYEQYF.

The chain joins TRBV18 to TRBJ1-6, with D possibly matching TRBD1 (5 bases). CDR3 length equals 14 residues. V was clipped by 3 bases and J by 8 bases, with 11 bases between them. Germline-derived CDR1 and CDR2 are KGHSH and LQKENI. The CDR3 DNA sequence: TGTGCCAGCTCACCGCAGGGAAGGGATTCACCCCTCCACTTT. Residues: CASSPQGRDSPLHF.

V is TRBV5-8 and J is TRBJ1-6; 9 nucleotides align to TRBD1. Germline CDR1 is SGHTS and CDR2 is YDEGEE. Unmatched junction bases numbered 5, after V lost 3 bases and J lost 7 bases. The CDR3 covers 15 residues. CDR3: CASSSRDRANSPLHF. CDR3 in DNA: TGTGCCAGCAGCTCCCGGGACAGGGCAAATTCACCCCTCCACTTT.

This chain uses TRBV6-4 with TRBJ2-1; TRBD1 matches 8 bases. Germline values: CDR1 MRHNA, CDR2 SNTAGT. This CDR3 has 13 amino acids. With 5 bases clipped from V and 7 bases from J, the junction kept 4 bases outside the gene matches. CDR3 amino acids: CASSLTGDNEQFF. CDR3 DNA: TGTGCCAGCAGTCTGACAGGGGATAATGAGCAGTTCTTC.

The CDR3 loop is CASSEFRNTEAFF. The CDR3 DNA reads TGCGCCAGCAGTGAGTTCAGAAACACTGAAGCTTTCTTT. This chain connects TRBV10-2 to TRBJ1-1; unclear D gene. CDR3 length equals 13 residues. Trimming cost V 1 base and J 2 bases, with 5 bases left between them. CDR1 is WSHSY, CDR2 SAAADI, per germline.

The CDR3 coding sequence is TGTGCCAGCAGCCAAGCAGGGCATGGCTACACCTTC. Translated, it gives CASSQAGHGYTF. This chain joins TRBV3-1 (or the pseudogene TRBV3-2) and TRBJ1-2, with a weak D call TRBD1 (5 bases). The V end lost 1 base, the J end lost 6 bases, and 6 bases lay between the germline ends. Germline V gene data show CDR1 as LGHDT and CDR2 as YNNKEL (reference sequence). CDR3 length: 12 residues.

The chain couples TRBV4-1 to TRBJ1-1; TRBD1 matches at 8 bases. V was clipped by 4 bases and J by 1 base; unmatched bases: 11. Germline CDR1 MGHRA, CDR2 YSYEKL. The CDR3 covers 17 residues. CDR3 region: CASSPGQGVLRNTEAFF. In nucleotides, the CDR3 is TGCGCCAGCAGCCCTGGACAGGGAGTACTAAGGAACACTGAAGCTTTCTTT.

Only a few counts were recorded for this clone. This chain uses TRBV6-6 with TRBJ1-1; TRBD1 matches at 10 bases. V gave up 5 bases and J gave up 3 bases; unmatched junction bases: 6. CDR3 length equals 15 residues. The germline CDR1 and CDR2 sequences are MNHNY and SVGAGI (reference sequence). The chain's CDR3 is CASSKDGQGDTEAFF. DNA for the CDR3: TGTGCCAGCAGTAAAGATGGACAGGGGGACACTGAAGCTTTCTTT.

The chain couples TRBV4-2 to TRBJ1-3; no definite D call. The length of the CDR3 is 15 residues. The V end lost 1 base, the J end lost 0 bases, and 7 bases lay between the germline ends. Per germline, CDR1 LGHNA and CDR2 YNFKEQ. CDR3 region: CASSQGLGSGNTIYF. The CDR3 DNA sequence: TGTGCCAGCAGCCAAGGTCTCGGCTCTGGAAACACCATATATTTT.

This clone has only a few counts. The chain recombines TRBV3-1 (or the pseudogene TRBV3-2) with TRBJ1-1; D call uncertain. The V gene's germline CDR1 is LGHDT and CDR2 YNNKEL (reference sequence). Trimming removed 0 bases from V and 9 bases from J, with 17 bases in between. There are 15 residues in the CDR3. The CDR3 DNA is TGTGCCAGCAGCCAAGACAATTGGGCCCGGTCGAAAGCTTTCTTT. Protein product: CASSQDNWARSKAFF.

In this sample, this clone turned up many times. This sequence joins TRBV5-6 and TRBJ2-3, with no clear D. Trimming removed 2 bases from V and 1 base from J, with 8 bases in between. The CDR3 is 14 amino acids. Per germline, CDR1 SGHDT and CDR2 YYEEEE. The CDR3 nucleotides are TGTGCCAGCAGCTTTGGCAAAGGCACAGATACGCAGTATTTT. This translates into CASSFGKGTDTQYF.

This clone appeared a few times. The genes are TRBV5-1 and TRBJ1-4; 9 bases align to TRBD1. Germline V CDR1 and CDR2: SGHRS, YFSETQ. Trimming at V came to 1 base and at J to 4 bases, leaving 20 bases not matched to a gene. This CDR3 has 21 residues. CDR3 DNA: TGCGCCAGCAGCTTGAAGAAAGTCGGGACAGGGAATCCTTACCGTAATGAAAAACTGTTTTTT. As protein: CASSLKKVGTGNPYRNEKLFF.

This chain joins TRBV6-4 and TRBJ2-2, with D unclear. The CDR3 contains 16 residues. The germline gives CDR1 MRHNA, CDR2 SNTAGT. Deletions cut 4 bases from V and 6 bases from J, with 18 bases between. The CDR3 sequence is CASSATPAGGPGELFF. The CDR3 DNA follows: TGTGCCAGCAGTGCCACCCCAGCAGGTGGCCCCGGGGAGCTGTTTTTT.

V and J are TRBV7-9 and TRBJ2-1; D ambiguous. The CDR3 covers 14 residues. V lost 5 bases and J lost 6, with 14 bases in between. Looked up from germline, CDR1 is SEHNR and CDR2 is FQNEAQ (reference sequence). Here the CDR3 DNA reads TGTGCCAGCAGCCTTCGACTGGTGGGCAATGAGCAGTTCTTC. It specifies CASSLRLVGNEQFF.

The gene calls are TRBV7-3 and TRBJ1-1; 11 bases fit TRBD1. CDR3 length: 16 residues. CDR1 is SGHTA, CDR2 FQGTGA, per germline. Losses at the gene ends were 5 bases for V and 5 bases for J; bases not matched to a gene: 10. Here the CDR3 DNA reads TGTGCCAGCAGCCCCCAACGGACAGGGGGCGCGACTGAAGCTTTCTTT. Encoded protein: CASSPQRTGGATEAFF.

This sequence joins TRBV5-4 and TRBJ2-1; D uncertain. CDR3 length: 13 residues. Trimming pared 0 bases from V and 6 bases from J, leaving 7 bases between. Per the germline V gene, CDR1 is SGHNT and CDR2 is YYREEE (reference sequence). CDR3 sequence: CASSLVASNEQFF. The CDR3 DNA reads TGTGCCAGCAGCTTGGTTGCGAGCAATGAGCAGTTCTTC.

The chain has TRBV28 and TRBJ1-6; possible D gene TRBD1, 5 bases. Germline V gene sequence: CDR1 MDHEN, CDR2 SYDVKM. The CDR3 has 17 residues. The V gene lost 6 bases and the J gene lost 5 bases, with 20 bases spanning the gap. DNA of the CDR3: TGTGCCAGCAGATTAGACGGTGGGGGACTGAATAATTCACCCCTCCACTTT. This gives the protein CASRLDGGGLNNSPLHF.